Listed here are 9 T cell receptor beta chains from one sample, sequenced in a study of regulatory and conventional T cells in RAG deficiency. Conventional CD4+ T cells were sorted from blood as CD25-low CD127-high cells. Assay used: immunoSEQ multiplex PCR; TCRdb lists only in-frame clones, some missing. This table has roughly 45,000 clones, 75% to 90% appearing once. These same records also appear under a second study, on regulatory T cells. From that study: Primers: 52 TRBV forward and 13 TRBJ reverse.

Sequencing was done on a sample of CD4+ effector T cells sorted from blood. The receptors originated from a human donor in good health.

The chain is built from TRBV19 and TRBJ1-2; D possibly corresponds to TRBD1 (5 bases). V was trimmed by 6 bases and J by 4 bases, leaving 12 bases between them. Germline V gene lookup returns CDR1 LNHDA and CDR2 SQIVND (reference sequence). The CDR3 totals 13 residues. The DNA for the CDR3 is TGTGCCAGTAGCCTCCGGGGGACCTATGGCTACACCTTC. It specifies CASSLRGTYGYTF.

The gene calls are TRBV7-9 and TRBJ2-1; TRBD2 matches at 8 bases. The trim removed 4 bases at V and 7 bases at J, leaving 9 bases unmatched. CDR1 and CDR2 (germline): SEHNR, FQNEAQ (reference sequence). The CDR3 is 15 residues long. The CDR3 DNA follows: TGTGCCAGCAGCTCCAGCGGGAGTAGTCGTAATGAGCAGTTCTTC. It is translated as CASSSSGSSRNEQFF.

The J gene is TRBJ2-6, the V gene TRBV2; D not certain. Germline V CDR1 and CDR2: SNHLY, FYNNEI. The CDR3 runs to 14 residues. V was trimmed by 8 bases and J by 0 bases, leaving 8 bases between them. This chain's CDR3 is CASAGNSGANVLTF. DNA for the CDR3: TGTGCCAGCGCCGGCAACTCTGGGGCCAACGTCCTGACTTTC.

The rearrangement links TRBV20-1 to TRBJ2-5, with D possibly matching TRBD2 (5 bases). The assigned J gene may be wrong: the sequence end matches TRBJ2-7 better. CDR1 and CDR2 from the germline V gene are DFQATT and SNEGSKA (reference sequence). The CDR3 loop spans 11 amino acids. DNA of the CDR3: TGCAGCGCTTTTAGAGGGAACGAGCAGTACTTC. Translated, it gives CSAFRGNEQYF.

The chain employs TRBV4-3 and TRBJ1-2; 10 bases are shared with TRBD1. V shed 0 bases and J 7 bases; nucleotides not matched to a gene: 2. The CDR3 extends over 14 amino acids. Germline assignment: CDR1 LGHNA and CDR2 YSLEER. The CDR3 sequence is CASSQDRTGGGYTF. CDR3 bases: TGCGCCAGCAGCCAAGATCGGACAGGGGGTGGCTACACCTTC.

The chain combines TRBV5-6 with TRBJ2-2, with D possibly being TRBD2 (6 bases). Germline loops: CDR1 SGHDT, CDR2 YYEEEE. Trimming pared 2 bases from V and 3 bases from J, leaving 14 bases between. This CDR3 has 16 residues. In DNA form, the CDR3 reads TGTGCCAGCAGCTTTCTCCGTCGGAGGGACACCGGGGAGCTGTTTTTT. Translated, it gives CASSFLRRRDTGELFF.

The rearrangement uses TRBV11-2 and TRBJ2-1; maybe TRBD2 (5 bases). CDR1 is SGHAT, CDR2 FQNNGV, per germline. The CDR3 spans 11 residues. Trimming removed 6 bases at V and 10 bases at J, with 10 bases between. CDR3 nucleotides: TGTGCCAGCAGGAATAGCGTCGAGCAGTTCTTC. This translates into CASRNSVEQFF. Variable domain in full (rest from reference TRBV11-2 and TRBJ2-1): EAGVAQSPRYKIIEKRQSVAFWCNPISGHATLYWYQQILGQGPKLLIQFQNNGVVDDSQLPKDRFSAERLKGVDSTLKIQPAKLEDSAVYLCASRNSVEQFFGPGTRLTVL.

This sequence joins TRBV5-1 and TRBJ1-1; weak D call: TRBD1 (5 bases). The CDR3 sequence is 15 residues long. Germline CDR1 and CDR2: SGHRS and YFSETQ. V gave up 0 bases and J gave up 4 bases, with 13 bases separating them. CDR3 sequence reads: CASSLAGPRTTEAFF. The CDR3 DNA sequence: TGCGCCAGCAGCTTGGCAGGGCCCCGGACCACTGAAGCTTTCTTT.

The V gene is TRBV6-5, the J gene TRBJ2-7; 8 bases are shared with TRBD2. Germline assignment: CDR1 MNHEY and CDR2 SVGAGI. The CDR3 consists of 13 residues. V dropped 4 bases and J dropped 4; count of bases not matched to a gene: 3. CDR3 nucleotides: TGTGCCAGCAGTTCTCGGGAGGGTTACGAGCAGTACTTC. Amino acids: CASSSREGYEQYF.